A selection of T cell receptor beta chains follows, all from one sample in a study of identifying expanded T cells in peripheral blood. Profiled with immunoSEQ multiplex PCR; TCRdb holds only in-frame clones, not every one. Among around 76,000 clones, 90% were seen once, and the ten largest hold roughly 3.5%. The sequenced sample consisted of blood. The receptors originated from a person aged 18-69 years in good health. CDR3s include the opening cysteine and the closing phenylalanine or tryptophan. Fields, in order: D gene, V gene, clone size, J gene, CDR3 protein, CDR3 DNA. The D gene is left open where the match is weak. Clone size is shown for a subset of rows, as once, few, many or a class of expanded clone.

>.|TRBV5-6|.|TRBJ2-3
CASSFKASVGPSTDTQYF
TGTGCCAGCAGCTTCAAGGCATCGGTAGGACCTAGCACAGATACGCAGTATTTT
>.|TRBV5-6|.|TRBJ1-3
CASSLGGLSGNTIYF
TGTGCCAGCAGCTTGGGCGGTCTCTCTGGAAACACCATATATTTT
>TRBD2|TRBV2|.|TRBJ2-2
CASRGLAGGTGELFF
TGTGCCAGCAGGGGACTAGCGGGGGGCACCGGGGAGCTGTTTTTT
>.|TRBV7-2|.|TRBJ2-7
CASSLFLGYEQYF
TGTGCCAGCAGCTTATTTCTAGGATACGAGCAGTACTTC
>TRBD1|TRBV28|once|TRBJ1-2
CASSLQGARGYGYTF
TGTGCCAGCAGTTTACAGGGGGCGCGGGGCTATGGCTACACCTTC
>.|TRBV5-4|once|TRBJ1-2
CASSLVISLNYGYTF
TGTGCCAGCAGCTTAGTAATCTCCTTGAACTATGGCTACACCTTC
>TRBD2|TRBV5-1|.|TRBJ2-3
CASSRTGTSPPDTQYF
TGCGCCAGCAGCCGGACCGGGACTAGCCCTCCAGATACGCAGTATTTT
>TRBD1|TRBV7-2|.|TRBJ1-1
CASSLLDRGDTEAFF
TGTGCCAGCAGCTTATTGGACAGGGGTGACACTGAAGCTTTCTTT
>TRBD1|TRBV10-3|.|TRBJ2-7
CAISTGQGESEQYF
TGTGCCATCAGTACGGGACAGGGTGAAAGCGAGCAGTACTTC
>TRBD2|TRBV6-4|.|TRBJ2-1
CASSRERESEQFF
TGTGCCAGCAGTAGGGAGCGGGAAAGTGAGCAGTTCTTC
>TRBD1|TRBV28|.|TRBJ1-4
CASSTPGGKNEKLFF
TGTGCCAGCAGCACCCCAGGGGGCAAAAATGAAAAACTGTTTTTT
>.|TRBV5-6|.|TRBJ2-7
CASSPGGGSRYEQYF
TGTGCCAGCAGCCCAGGGGGGGGGTCCCGCTACGAGCAGTACTTC
>.|TRBV7-2|.|TRBJ2-7
CASSPDASRDITYEQYF
TGTGCCAGCAGCCCCGACGCCTCTCGTGACATTACCTACGAGCAGTACTTC
>.|TRBV19|.|TRBJ2-1
CASSWFNEQFF
TGTGCCAGTAGTTGGTTCAATGAGCAGTTCTTC
>TRBD2|TRBV5-1|.|TRBJ2-3
CASSLAAAGPSTDTQYF
TGCGCCAGCAGCTTGGCAGCAGCGGGACCTAGCACAGATACGCAGTATTTT
>TRBD1|TRBV28|.|TRBJ2-1
CASGGGQGDYNEQFF
TGTGCCAGCGGGGGGGGACAGGGGGACTACAATGAGCAGTTCTTC
>TRBD2|TRBV9|.|TRBJ2-3
CASSVGLAGGTGTQYF
TGTGCCAGCAGCGTAGGACTAGCGGGGGGTACGGGTACGCAGTATTTT
>.|TRBV5-4|.|TRBJ1-1
CASSQPGGLNTEAFF
TGTGCCAGCAGCCAGCCCGGGGGACTGAACACTGAAGCTTTCTTT
>.|TRBV5-1|.|TRBJ1-3
CASSLGGTTENTIYF
TGCGCCAGCAGCTTGGGAGGGACGACTGAAAACACCATATATTTT
>TRBD1|TRBV10-3|.|TRBJ1-3
CAISETGGFSIYF
TGTGCCATCAGTGAGACAGGGGGTTTCTCCATATATTTT
>.|TRBV28|.|TRBJ1-5
CASSLGGSNQPQHF
TGTGCCAGCAGTCTCGGGGGCAGCAATCAGCCCCAGCATTTT
>.|TRBV19|.|TRBJ2-3
CASRWGQQGPQYF
TGTGCCAGTAGGTGGGGACAACAGGGTCCGCAGTATTTT
>.|TRBV20-1|.|TRBJ1-2
CSALQGYGYTF
TGCAGTGCTCTACAGGGATACGGCTACACCTTC
>.|TRBV11-2|once|TRBJ1-1
CASSLGKGTEAFF
TGTGCCAGCAGCTTAGGGAAGGGCACTGAAGCTTTCTTT
>TRBD2|TRBV19|.|TRBJ2-1
CASRPASGEQFF
TGTGCCAGTAGACCCGCTAGCGGTGAGCAGTTCTTC
>TRBD2|TRBV4-1|once|TRBJ2-7
CASSQIPGVVGGRAYEQYF
TGCGCCAGCAGCCAAATCCCGGGCGTAGTTGGCGGGAGGGCCTACGAGCAGTACTTC
>TRBD2|TRBV4-2|.|TRBJ2-3
CASSQVNGRGLAGVRTDTQYF
TGTGCCAGCAGCCAAGTGAACGGACGTGGGCTAGCGGGGGTACGCACAGATACGCAGTATTTT
>TRBD2|TRBV29-1|.|TRBJ2-3
CSVGTSGADTQYF
TGCAGCGTTGGGACTAGCGGGGCCGATACGCAGTATTTT
>.|TRBV15|.|TRBJ1-1
CATSRDLTNTEAFF
TGTGCCACCAGCAGAGATCTTACGAACACTGAAGCTTTCTTT
>.|TRBV11-2|.|TRBJ1-1
CASSLLGLYTEAFF
TGTGCCAGCAGCTTATTGGGGTTGTACACTGAAGCTTTCTTT
>.|TRBV4-3|.|TRBJ1-2
CASSQAPVANYGYTF
TGCGCCAGCAGCCAAGCTCCCGTAGCTAACTATGGCTACACCTTC
>.|TRBV2|.|TRBJ2-3
CATHPDRGSDTQYF
TGTGCCACCCACCCCGATCGGGGGTCAGATACGCAGTATTTT
>.|TRBV27|.|TRBJ1-2
CASSDGYGYTF
TGTGCCAGCAGTGACGGCTATGGCTACACCTTC
>.|TRBV28|.|TRBJ2-1
CASSPPGLQFF
TGTGCCAGCAGCCCCCCGGGACTTCAGTTCTTC
>.|TRBV5-1|.|TRBJ2-3
CASSFMDNTDTQYF
TGCGCCAGCAGCTTCATGGACAACACAGATACGCAGTATTTT
>TRBD2|TRBV5-4|.|TRBJ2-5
CASSPGMGGGPQETQYF
TGTGCCAGCAGCCCTGGGATGGGGGGAGGGCCCCAAGAGACCCAGTACTTC
>TRBD1|TRBV19|.|TRBJ1-4
CASSIQDRGREKLFF
TGTGCCAGTAGTATTCAGGACAGGGGGCGTGAAAAACTGTTTTTT
>.|TRBV19|.|TRBJ2-1
CASSIDPDSYNEQFF
TGTGCCAGTAGTATAGATCCAGACTCCTACAATGAGCAGTTCTTC
>.|TRBV9|.|TRBJ1-1
CASSLTGSRTEAFF
TGTGCCAGCTCCCTGACTGGCAGTAGAACTGAAGCTTTCTTT
>.|TRBV5-4|.|TRBJ1-2
CASSQAWGYGYTF
TGTGCCAGCAGCCAGGCATGGGGCTATGGCTACACCTTC
>TRBD2|TRBV19|.|TRBJ2-1
CASIGSASGHNEQFF
TGTGCCAGTATTGGGTCGGCTAGCGGGCACAATGAGCAGTTCTTC
>TRBD1|TRBV15|.|TRBJ2-2
CATSKRQGKGTGELFF
TGTGCCACCAGCAAAAGACAGGGGAAGGGCACCGGGGAGCTGTTTTTT
>TRBD1|TRBV2|few|TRBJ2-3
CASNRQGRGDTQYF
TGTGCCAGCAACCGACAGGGCAGGGGAGATACGCAGTATTTT
>TRBD2|TRBV28|once|TRBJ2-3
CASSQGTSRTDTQYF
TGTGCCAGCAGTCAAGGGACTAGTCGCACAGATACGCAGTATTTT
>.|TRBV19|.|TRBJ2-3
CASSMGGAGTQYF
TGTGCCAGTAGTATGGGGGGGGCGGGTACGCAGTATTTT
>.|TRBV9|.|TRBJ2-3
CASSVGASGGPTDTQYF
TGTGCCAGCAGCGTAGGGGCCTCCGGGGGGCCCACAGATACGCAGTATTTT
>.|TRBV7-9|few|TRBJ1-5
CASQGDNQPQHF
TGTGCCAGCCAGGGTGACAATCAGCCCCAGCATTTT
>.|TRBV27|.|TRBJ1-5
CASSFNSNQPQHF
TGTGCCAGCAGCTTTAACAGCAATCAGCCCCAGCATTTT
>.|TRBV5-1|once|TRBJ2-2
CASHHGTDTGELFF
TGCGCCAGCCACCACGGGACGGACACCGGGGAGCTGTTTTTT
>TRBD1|TRBV5-4|.|TRBJ2-1
CASSAPSRLGQEPYNEQFF
TGTGCCAGCAGCGCCCCCAGTAGGTTGGGACAGGAGCCTTACAATGAGCAGTTCTTC
>.|TRBV28|.|TRBJ1-1
CASLMNTEAFF
TGTGCCAGTTTGATGAACACTGAAGCTTTCTTT
>TRBD1|TRBV18|.|TRBJ1-3
CASADRAGNTIYF
TGTGCCAGCGCAGACAGGGCTGGAAACACCATATATTTT
>.|TRBV19|.|TRBJ2-2
CASSIAAGTNTGELFF
TGTGCCAGTAGTATAGCGGCAGGGACGAACACCGGGGAGCTGTTTTTT
>TRBD1|TRBV5-4|.|TRBJ1-1
CASSLMDREYTEAFF
TGTGCCAGCAGCTTAATGGACAGGGAGTACACTGAAGCTTTCTTT
>.|TRBV5-5|.|TRBJ1-5
CASSLFLDVLNQPQHF
TGTGCCAGCAGCTTATTTTTGGACGTCTTGAATCAGCCCCAGCATTTT
>.|TRBV12-5|once|TRBJ2-1
CASGLGPGDVDNEQFF
TGTGCTAGTGGTTTAGGCCCAGGGGACGTGGACAATGAGCAGTTCTTC
>TRBD1|TRBV19|.|TRBJ2-5
CASSMGQGARRNF
TGTGCCAGTAGTATGGGACAGGGGGCGCGGAGGAACTTC
>.|TRBV29-1|.|TRBJ1-2
CSVETDSYGYTF
TGCAGCGTTGAGACAGACAGCTATGGCTACACCTTC